This TCR beta chain was recovered during a study of blood T cell repertoires in COVID-19. About the study: Samples came from the United States, Italy and Spain, spanning acute and convalescent COVID-19.

The length of the CDR3 is 15 residues. V lost 4 bases to trimming and J lost 1 base; unmatched junction nucleotides: 2. Per the germline V gene, CDR1 is SGHAT and CDR2 is FQNNGV. Sequenced by immunoSEQ multiplex PCR; TCRdb stores in-frame clones only, minus some. The table includes some 350,000 clones, about 90% detected once. J is TRBJ1-5 and V is TRBV11-2, with 9 nucleotides matching TRBD1. The sequenced material came from peripheral blood. The sequence was obtained from a woman aged 45-65 years with COVID-19, enrolled during active disease. CDR3 in DNA: TGTGCCAGCAGCTCCGGGACAGGGAGCAATCAGCCCCAGCATTTT. Amino acid sequence: CASSSGTGSNQPQHF.